Shown below are 20 T cell receptor beta chains from a single sample sequenced in a study of blood T cell repertoires in COVID-19. TCRdb's table, derived via immunoSEQ multiplex PCR, lists solely in-frame clones and lacks some. The sample yields 220,000 or so clones, around 87% seen once. The sequenced sample consisted of peripheral blood. These receptors all come from a woman between 50 and 59 years old with COVID-19, enrolled during active disease.

V is TRBV18 and J is TRBJ2-7; the D gene is possibly TRBD1 (6 bases). The CDR3 extends over 14 amino acids. From germline, CDR1 is KGHSH and CDR2 LQKENI. V lost 2 bases to trimming and J lost 10 bases, with 18 bases between them. CDR3: CASSPATSTGPQYV. DNA for the CDR3: TGTGCCAGCTCACCAGCGACGTCGACAGGACCTCAGTACGTC.

The chain couples TRBV30 to TRBJ1-5; unclear D gene. V was trimmed by 5 bases and J by 5 bases, leaving 13 bases between them. Germline V gene data show CDR1 as GTSNPN and CDR2 as SVGIG (reference sequence). CDR3 length: 13 amino acids. CDR3 in DNA: TGTGCCTGGCGGACTGGGAATGATCAGCCCCAGCATTTT. Protein: CAWRTGNDQPQHF.

The chain employs TRBV24-1 and TRBJ1-1; perhaps TRBD1 as D (5 bases). The V end was cut by 0 bases, the J end by 6 bases, with 7 bases between. CDR1 and CDR2 from the germline V gene are KGHDR and SFDVKD. The CDR3 sequence is 13 residues long. DNA for the CDR3: TGTGCCACCAGTGATTTGTGGGGGGCTGAAGCTTTCTTT. Translating gives CATSDLWGAEAFF.

The CDR3 protein is CASSSFFDSGSEAFF. In nucleotides, the CDR3 is TGTGCCAGCAGTAGCTTTTTTGACAGCGGGTCTGAAGCTTTCTTT. The chain couples TRBV6-5 to TRBJ1-1; D possibly corresponds to TRBD1 (5 bases). V lost 5 bases, J lost 6 bases, and 19 bases lay in between. The germline gives CDR1 MNHEY, CDR2 SVGAGI. The CDR3 extends over 15 amino acids.

The rearrangement joins TRBV5-1 to TRBJ1-2; maybe TRBD1 (6 bases). CDR1 and CDR2 (germline): SGHRS, YFSETQ. V lost 5 bases and J lost 7, with 18 bases in between. CDR3 size: 14 residues. As DNA, the CDR3 is TGCGCCAGCAGAGATAGGGGGAATGTGGGTGGCTACACCTTC. Its translation: CASRDRGNVGGYTF.

The rearrangement links TRBV19 to TRBJ2-6; tentatively, D is TRBD2 (5 bases). The germline V gene encodes CDR1 LNHDA and CDR2 SQIVND (reference sequence). Trimming removed 6 bases at V and 4 bases at J, with 16 bases between. CDR3 length: 16 amino acids. The CDR3 region is CASSPLDWAGANVLTF. The CDR3 nucleotides are TGTGCCAGTAGCCCCTTGGACTGGGCGGGGGCCAACGTCCTGACTTTC.

The chain recombines TRBV5-4 with TRBJ2-5, with D maybe TRBD2 (6 bases). CDR1 is SGHNT and CDR2 is YYREEE in the germline V gene (reference sequence). CDR3 size: 14 residues. The V end was cut by 2 bases, the J end by 2 bases, with 10 bases between. Written as DNA, the CDR3 is TGTGCCAGCAGCTTCGGGACTCTACAAGAGACCCAGTACTTC. This encodes CASSFGTLQETQYF.

The chain couples TRBV3-1 (or the pseudogene TRBV3-2) to TRBJ2-2; TRBD1 agrees at 9 bases. The CDR3 length is 16 residues. The V and J ends lost 3 bases and 6 bases, in that order; junction bases with no gene match: 8. Germline assignment: CDR1 LGHDT and CDR2 YNNKEL (reference sequence). CDR3 nucleotides: TGTGCCAGCAGCCACACCTTTAGACAGGGGGCCGGGGAGCTGTTTTTT. Its protein product is CASSHTFRQGAGELFF.

The chain recombines TRBV30 with TRBJ1-5, with D possibly matching TRBD1 (5 bases). This CDR3 has 13 amino acids. Germline CDR1 and CDR2: GTSNPN and SVGIG (reference sequence). V lost 1 base and J 7 bases, leaving 11 bases between the germline ends. CDR3 in amino acids: CAWSGHSGQPQHF. CDR3 bases: TGTGCCTGGAGTGGACACTCAGGGCAGCCCCAGCATTTT.

The chain recombines TRBV7-3 with TRBJ1-2; no clear D gene. The CDR3 extends over 16 amino acids. The germline gives CDR1 SGHTA, CDR2 FQGTGA. V lost 4 bases and J lost 4, with 19 bases in between. This chain's CDR3 is CASSYNPSGSIYGYTF. The CDR3 DNA is TGTGCCAGCAGCTATAACCCCTCGGGAAGTATCTATGGCTACACCTTC.

The rearrangement uses TRBV30 and TRBJ1-1; perhaps TRBD1 as D (6 bases). From germline, CDR1 is GTSNPN and CDR2 SVGIG (reference sequence). Deletions cut 3 bases from V and 1 base from J, with 12 bases between. The CDR3 consists of 14 residues. The CDR3: CAWSPGHTNTEAFF. The CDR3 DNA follows: TGTGCCTGGAGCCCGGGACACACGAACACTGAAGCTTTCTTT.

This chain joins TRBV6-5 and TRBJ2-1, with D perhaps TRBD1 (5 bases). The CDR3 sequence is 13 residues long. V was shortened by 7 bases and J by 0 bases, with 7 bases between the two germline ends. The germline V gene has CDR1 MNHEY and CDR2 SVGAGI. CDR3 loop: CASKGFSYNEQFF. The CDR3 DNA reads TGTGCCAGCAAGGGGTTCTCCTACAATGAGCAGTTCTTC.

This chain uses TRBV7-9 with TRBJ2-5, with 9 positions matching TRBD1. In germline, CDR1 is SEHNR, CDR2 FQNEAQ (reference sequence). The CDR3 loop spans 15 amino acids. The V gene end was trimmed by 5 bases and the J gene end by 4 bases; junction bases not matched to a gene: 8. CDR3 in amino acids: CASSPSRDRAETQYF. The CDR3 DNA sequence: TGTGCCAGCAGCCCTTCGAGGGACAGGGCAGAGACCCAGTACTTC.

This rearrangement joins TRBV11-2 to TRBJ1-2; perhaps TRBD1 as D (5 bases). The CDR3 covers 15 residues. The germline V gene has CDR1 SGHAT and CDR2 FQNNGV. Between the trimmed V and J ends, which lost 5 bases and 2 bases, there was a span of 15 bases. The CDR3 here is CASSPGGLGNYGYTF. The CDR3 region has the DNA TGTGCCAGCAGCCCCGGGGGGTTAGGGAACTATGGCTACACCTTC. Supplemented by reference TRBV11-2 and TRBJ1-2, the full variable domain reads EAGVAQSPRYKIIEKRQSVAFWCNPISGHATLYWYQQILGQGPKLLIQFQNNGVVDDSQLPKDRFSAERLKGVDSTLKIQPAKLEDSAVYLCASSPGGLGNYGYTFGSGTRLTVV.

The V and J genes are TRBV18 and TRBJ2-3, with 9 bases that match TRBD2. V lost 3 bases, J lost 2 bases, and 6 bases stayed unmatched. CDR1 and CDR2 (germline): KGHSH, LQKENI. This CDR3 comprises 16 residues. CDR3 nucleotides: TGTGCCAGCTCACCCCGCGCTAGCGGGGCCACAGATACGCAGTATTTT. Translated: CASSPRASGATDTQYF.

The rearrangement joins TRBV6-2 or TRBV6-3 to TRBJ1-2, with D perhaps TRBD1 (5 bases). Trimming took off 6 bases at V and 2 bases at J, with 10 bases between the two ends. CDR1 and CDR2 (germline): MNHEY, SVGEGT. The CDR3 consists of 13 residues. CDR3 coding DNA: TGTGCCAGCAGCCCACAGGAGAACTATGGCTACACCTTC. Translation gives CASSPQENYGYTF.

There are a few counts of this clone. This chain joins TRBV5-1 and TRBJ2-1, with 9 bases fitting TRBD2. CDR3 size: 16 residues. Germline V lookup: CDR1 SGHRS, CDR2 YFSETQ. V gave up 0 bases and J gave up 0 bases; unmatched junction bases: 1. In DNA, the CDR3 is TGCGCCAGCAGCTTGGAACTAGCGGGCTCCTACAATGAGCAGTTCTTC. This gives the protein CASSLELAGSYNEQFF.

This clone was detected only a few times. The chain is built from TRBV30 and TRBJ1-4; the D is unclear. The length of the CDR3 is 13 residues. Germline V gene sequence: CDR1 GTSNPN, CDR2 SVGIG (reference sequence). The CDR3, as DNA: TGTGCGTCGAAGACGGACTTAAATGAAAAACTGTTTTTT. Encoded protein: CASKTDLNEKLFF.

J is TRBJ1-3 and V is TRBV12-3 or TRBV12-4; D remains unclear. The germline V and J ends were trimmed by 6 bases and 5 bases, with 11 bases remaining between them. This CDR3 region has 13 residues. The CDR3 sequence is CASSLSGRNTIYF. CDR3 bases: TGTGCCAGCAGCCTCAGCGGAAGAAACACCATATATTTT.

The chain has TRBV7-2 and TRBJ1-3, with D possibly being TRBD1 (5 bases). The CDR3 runs 14 residues. Trimming removed 5 bases at V and 0 bases at J, with 8 bases between. Germline lookup yields CDR1 SGHTA and CDR2 FQGNSA. DNA for the CDR3: TGTGCCAGCAGCCCACAGGTCTCTGGAAACACCATATATTTT. Translating it yields CASSPQVSGNTIYF.